This T cell receptor (beta chain) was sequenced for a study of blood T cells in healthy people across ages (dated by TCRdb to between 2014 and 2017). For the study in its entirety: In model experiments, template switching captured roughly one uniquely barcoded TCR beta cDNA molecule for every two T cells. To avoid experimental bias, donors of different ages were randomly spread across the sequencing lanes. Age-related changes in TCR beta repertoire diversity were measured in the study by deep sequencing normalized with unique cDNA molecular identifiers. Donors were grouped into four age groups: young (average approximately 15 years), middle-aged (around 39), aged (approximately 58) and long-lived (less than 85). Two additional independent replicas of 1 million unique cDNA reads from the same blood draw were analyzed for two donors (one aged 18 to 30 and one aged 80 or older).

The library relied on 5' RACE. A second roughly 7 to 12 cycle PCR used a sample-barcoded 5' primer and a J-beta primer mix. A unique molecular identifier was introduced onto each TCR beta cDNA molecule by a template-switch 5' adaptor carrying 12 random nucleotides. Each sample yielded at least 3 million CDR3-containing paired-end reads. First-strand cDNA was synthesized from all RNA with the Mint cDNA synthesis kit, primed by a TRBC-specific oligonucleotide. Following uracil-DNA glycosylase treatment, all cDNA underwent a first 18-cycle PCR with the universal primers M1SS and BC2_uni_R. In the source study's methods: For normalization, 1 million high-quality reads, each with a distinct molecular identifier, were randomly selected from each sample. Instead of being binned into consensus sequences, reads with shared molecular identifiers were discarded. MiTCR, with a Q25 quality threshold and the strictest error-elimination algorithm, was used for CDR3 identification, clonotype clustering and error correction. A nonparametric unseen species model using Euler transformation provided a lower-bound estimate of total TCR beta diversity. Starting from the raw public reads, TCRdb applied fastp trimming at Q25, assembled clones with MiXCR and retained in-frame beta chains. Each entry merges the rows of one CDR3 protein and shows their most common DNA and genes. TCRdb, not the authors, supplied the V and J calls. The sample table holds approximately 1,700,000 distinct CDR3 sequences, of which about two fifths were seen once. The ten top clones hold roughly 23% of the sample.

V ends up 4 bases short and J 12 bases short, with an unmatched junction base count of 5. The CDR3 spans 12 residues, from the cysteine through the phenylalanine. Left in the record is the CDR3 DNA by itself, 36 bases read in frame from the first base. CDR1 and CDR2 (SEHNR, FQNEAQ) derive from the germline V gene (reference sequence). The donors were 40 or so Caucasian individuals from Russia, aged roughly 6 to 100 years, who were systemically healthy. Each donor gave 8 to 10 milliliters of peripheral blood, drawn into EDTA-treated Vacutainer tubes. Ficoll-Paque density-gradient centrifugation was used to isolate PBMCs, with at least 7 million per sample. Trizol reagent was used to extract total RNA from PBMCs, with at least 6 micrograms per sample. For every donor, an aliquot of PBMCs went through flow cytometry to measure the percentages of naive CD45RAhigh/CD27high T cells. Concerning this clonotype: Its antigen is still unknown. The sample holds no much larger clone one base away, and base qualities are not on file.

General conclusions and limits of the study: Compared with the aged group, more naive CD4+ T cells, fewer expanded clones and increased TCR diversity were shown by the long-lived group, suggesting age selection. Estimates of total diversity from one million sequenced T cells were regarded as lower bounds and underestimates. Conclusive comparison of naive and antigen-experienced compartments was prevented by the profiling of bulk unsorted PBMCs. Observed TCR beta diversity correlated strongly with the percentage of naive T cells measured by flow cytometry. Donor CMV infection status was unknown, potentially confounding age-related changes in expanded clonotypes. As age increased, observed TCR beta diversity per million T cells dropped in a roughly linear way, and a significant reduction was already evident by age 40.

The sequenced sample was blood. This chain joins TRBV7-9 to TRBJ2-1; TRBD1 matches 8 bases in the middle. The source is a human donor in good health. The CDR3 in this case is CASSSDRGGQFF. At the DNA level, the sequence is TGTGCCAGCAGCTCCGACAGGGGCGGGCAGTTCTTC.